Listed below are T cell receptor beta chains from one sample, sequenced in a study of post-analysis software for immune sequencing data. Each CDR3 protein is one row after TCRdb ran MiXCR on the PCR reads. The sample carries hundreds of thousands of distinct CDR3 sequences, 30% recorded once. Sequenced sample: blood. The receptors shown here come from a girl aged 5-17 years with multiple sclerosis. The CDR3 runs from the conserved cysteine through the conserved F or W. Fields, in order: D gene, V gene, J gene, clone size, CDR3 DNA, CDR3 protein. D genes are given only for firm matches. Expanded clones get a size class; other rows say once, few or many, or leave the size out.

TRBD1	TRBV7-9	TRBJ2-1	few	TGTGCCAGCAGCGGGAAGACAGGGAGCTCCTACAATGAGCAGTTCTTC	CASSGKTGSSYNEQFF
-	TRBV7-9	TRBJ2-5	-	TGTGCCAGCAACTTCATTCAGGGAGGGACCCAGTACTTC	CASNFIQGGTQYF
-	TRBV27	TRBJ2-2	-	TGTGCCAGCAGTTTGAGACCTAACACCGGGGAGCTGTTTTTT	CASSLRPNTGELFF
-	TRBV11-2	TRBJ2-1	-	TGTGCCAGCAGCTTAATCGGACAGCTCTACAATGAGCAGTTCTTC	CASSLIGQLYNEQFF
TRBD2	TRBV27	TRBJ2-7	-	TGTGCCGTGATGGAAAGCGGGAGTTACGAGCAGTACTTC	CAVMESGSYEQYF
-	TRBV5-5	TRBJ2-5	-	TGTGCCAGCAGCTTGGCCCGGGGCCGCGGGGAGACCCAGTACTTC	CASSLARGRGETQYF
TRBD2	TRBV6-2/TRBV6-3	TRBJ2-7	-	TGTGCCAGCAGTTACCGGCTAGCGGGACCGGCCTACGAGCAGTACTTC	CASSYRLAGPAYEQYF
TRBD2	TRBV27	TRBJ2-7	few	TGTGCCAGCAGTTTGTGGGGGACTAGCGGGTACCACGAGCAGTACTTC	CASSLWGTSGYHEQYF
-	TRBV18	TRBJ2-7	-	TGTGCCAGCTCACCCCGGGACGCCCTGTCGTCCGAGCAGTACTTC	CASSPRDALSSEQYF
-	TRBV5-1	TRBJ1-1	-	TGCGCCAGCAGCTACGGATTAAGCCAGGAAGCTTTCTTT	CASSYGLSQEAFF
-	TRBV4-2	TRBJ2-3	-	TGTGCCAGCAGCCCTCGGACTAGGGGGACCACAGATACGCAGTATTTT	CASSPRTRGTTDTQYF
TRBD1	TRBV6-2/TRBV6-3	TRBJ2-3	few	TGTGCCAGCAGTCAACGACAGGGGCGCCGCACAGATACGCAGTATTTT	CASSQRQGRRTDTQYF
TRBD2	TRBV20-1	TRBJ2-7	few	TGCAGTGCTACCGACCCGGGACTAGCGGGGGGAATCCTCTACGAGCAGTACTTC	CSATDPGLAGGILYEQYF
-	TRBV10-3	TRBJ2-3	-	TGTGCCATCAGTGGGAGTGGTCCCGGGGGAAGCACAGATACGCAGTATTTT	CAISGSGPGGSTDTQYF
TRBD2	TRBV20-1	TRBJ2-5	-	TGCAGTCCCGCGAAGGCGGGAGGCCAACAAGAGACCCAGTACTTC	CSPAKAGGQQETQYF
TRBD1	TRBV7-9	TRBJ2-1	few	TGTGCCAGCAGCTCCGAAGGACAGGGGATCGATGAGCAGTTCTTC	CASSSEGQGIDEQFF
TRBD2	TRBV15	TRBJ2-3	-	TGTGCCACCAGCAGAGTCCGAGCGGGGGGGCCAGCAGATACGCAGTATTTT	CATSRVRAGGPADTQYF
-	TRBV7-7	TRBJ2-7	-	TGTGCCGGCAGCTTACGCCCAGGGAAGGACGAGCAGTACTTC	CAGSLRPGKDEQYF
-	TRBV29-1	TRBJ1-1	few	TGCAGCGGATTTGGGGGGGAGCTCATGAACACTGAAGCTTTCTTT	CSGFGGELMNTEAFF
-	TRBV19	TRBJ1-2	-	TGTGCCAGTAGTATCGCCCTGCGGAGCTACACCTTC	CASSIALRSYTF
-	TRBV5-1	TRBJ1-5	-	TGCGCCAGCAGCTTACCCGTACCGGGGATCAGCAATCAGCCCCAGCATTTT	CASSLPVPGISNQPQHF
TRBD1	TRBV27	TRBJ2-2	-	TGTGCCAGAAGGGGACAGGAGAACACCGGGGAGCTGTTTTTT	CARRGQENTGELFF
-	TRBV29-1	TRBJ2-3	-	TGCAGCGTCTCCCCGGGGGAGTCCACAGATACGCAGTATTTT	CSVSPGESTDTQYF
-	TRBV20-1	TRBJ1-1	-	TGCAGTGCTAGTATCTGGAGGCAGGGGAACACTGAAGCTTTCTTT	CSASIWRQGNTEAFF
-	TRBV7-9	TRBJ2-5	-	TGTGCCAGCAGCTTAGCGGCGGACTCCCTAGGGACCCAGTACTTC	CASSLAADSLGTQYF
TRBD1	TRBV7-2	TRBJ2-5	few	TGTGCCAGCAGCCCGGTCACAGGGGGCGCATCGGAGACCCAGTACTTC	CASSPVTGGASETQYF
-	TRBV16	TRBJ1-1	-	TGTGCCAGCAGCCAAGATACGAACACTGAAGCTTTCTTT	CASSQDTNTEAFF
TRBD1	TRBV5-6	TRBJ2-5	-	TGTGCCAGCGGCGGGACAGGGGGAGAGACCCAGTACTTC	CASGGTGGETQYF
TRBD1	TRBV6-6	TRBJ2-5	-	TGTGCCAGCAGTTACTTTACGACAGGGGGCTTTCAAGAGACCCAGTACTTC	CASSYFTTGGFQETQYF
-	TRBV15	TRBJ1-2	few	TGTGCCACCAGCAGAGATCCGCCAGCATATGGCTACACCTTC	CATSRDPPAYGYTF
-	TRBV2	TRBJ2-4	-	TGTGCCAGCAGAATTATGGACATTCAGTACTTC	CASRIMDIQYF
-	TRBV15	TRBJ1-5	few	TGTGCCACCAGCAGTGCCTTTCCGGGACCCCCGGGGGGTCAGCCCCAGCATTTT	CATSSAFPGPPGGQPQHF
-	TRBV5-4	TRBJ1-1	-	TGTGCCAGCAGCTTGTTGAGAGGCAGGAAAGAAGCTTTCTTT	CASSLLRGRKEAFF
-	TRBV6-1	TRBJ2-4	few	TGTGCCAGCCAGGCAGCCCTACTAGCCAAAAACATTCAGTACTTC	CASQAALLAKNIQYF
TRBD1	TRBV4-1	TRBJ1-2	few	TGCGCCAGCAGCCAAACATTCCCCGGACAGGAAGACAACTATGGCTACACCTTC	CASSQTFPGQEDNYGYTF
TRBD1	TRBV6-1	TRBJ2-1	few	TGTGCCAGCAGGCACCGGGACAGGGGGCTAGATTCCTACAATGAGCAGTTCTTC	CASRHRDRGLDSYNEQFF
TRBD2	TRBV4-3	TRBJ2-3	-	TGCGCCAGCAGCCAAGAAAGGGGGCTAGCGGGACCAAATACGCAGTATTTT	CASSQERGLAGPNTQYF
-	TRBV2	TRBJ1-1	-	TGTGCCAGCAGTGAGGTCTGGAACACTGAAGCTTTCTTT	CASSEVWNTEAFF
-	TRBV5-1	TRBJ2-5	many	TGCGCCAGCAGGGCCCTAGGGGAAGAGACCCAGTACTTC	CASRALGEETQYF
TRBD1	TRBV27	TRBJ2-3	few	TGTGCCAGCAGTCCTCGGGGACAGGGCCCCTTTCCGCAGTATTTT	CASSPRGQGPFPQYF
-	TRBV20-1	TRBJ1-6	-	TGCAGTGCACCTAAAACAGGGAATTCACCCCTCCACTTT	CSAPKTGNSPLHF
-	TRBV20-1	TRBJ2-7	-	TGCAGTGCTAGAGATCTCAGGGGTCCCAGCTCCTACGAGCAGTACTTC	CSARDLRGPSSYEQYF